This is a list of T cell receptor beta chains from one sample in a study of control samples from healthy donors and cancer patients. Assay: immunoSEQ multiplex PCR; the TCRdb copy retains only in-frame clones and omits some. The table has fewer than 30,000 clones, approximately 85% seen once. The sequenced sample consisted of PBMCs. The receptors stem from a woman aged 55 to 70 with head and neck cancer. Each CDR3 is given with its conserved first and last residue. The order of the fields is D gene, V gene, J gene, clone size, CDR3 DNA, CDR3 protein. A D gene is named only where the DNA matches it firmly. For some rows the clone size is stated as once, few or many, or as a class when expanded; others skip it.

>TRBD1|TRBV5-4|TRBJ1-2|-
TGTGCCAGCAGCTTGGAAACCGGGACAGGGGGCGCCTATGGCTACACCTTC
CASSLETGTGGAYGYTF
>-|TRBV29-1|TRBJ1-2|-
TGCAGCGTTGAACGGGATATCTATGGCTACACCTTC
CSVERDIYGYTF
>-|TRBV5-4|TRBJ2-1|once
TGTGCCAGCAGCTTTGTTGATGAGCAGTTCTTC
CASSFVDEQFF
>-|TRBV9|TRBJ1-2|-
TGTGCCAGCAGCCCTGGGGCAGGGGATAAGTATGGCTACACCTTC
CASSPGAGDKYGYTF
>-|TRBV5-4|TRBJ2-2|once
TGTGCCAGCAGCCCTCGCGTGAACACCGGGGAGCTGTTTTTT
CASSPRVNTGELFF
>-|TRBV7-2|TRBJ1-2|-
TGTGCCAGCAGCCCTACAGGGACTAACTATGGCTACACCTTC
CASSPTGTNYGYTF
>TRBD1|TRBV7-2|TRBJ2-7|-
TGTGCCAGCAGTCGCGGACAGGGTAGCTCCTACGAGCAGTACTTC
CASSRGQGSSYEQYF
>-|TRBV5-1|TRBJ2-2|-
TGCGCCAGCAGCTTAACGGCAAGGAACACCGGGGAGCTGTTTTTT
CASSLTARNTGELFF
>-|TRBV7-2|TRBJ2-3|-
TGTGCCAGCAGTCGAAATAGCGGAGCCTTAGCTACGCAGTATTTT
CASSRNSGALATQYF
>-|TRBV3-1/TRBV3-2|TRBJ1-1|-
TGTGCCAGCAGCCAGCAGATGAACACTGAAGCTTTCTTT
CASSQQMNTEAFF
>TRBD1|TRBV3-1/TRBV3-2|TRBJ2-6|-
TGTGCCAGCAGCCAAGTCGTCGGGACAGGGAACTCTGGGGCCAACGTCCTGACTTTC
CASSQVVGTGNSGANVLTF
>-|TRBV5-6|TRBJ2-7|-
TGTGCCAGCAGCTTGGTGGCAGTACGGAGGTCCTACGAGCAGTACTTC
CASSLVAVRRSYEQYF
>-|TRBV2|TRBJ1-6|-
TGTGCCAGCAGTGGACAGCCGAATTCACCCCTCCACTTT
CASSGQPNSPLHF
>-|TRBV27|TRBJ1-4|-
TGTGCCAGCAGTTTACAGGGTACTAATGAAAAACTGTTTTTT
CASSLQGTNEKLFF
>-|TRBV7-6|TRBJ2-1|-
TGTGCCAGCAGCTTAGACGCAAAGGGTGAGCAGTTCTTC
CASSLDAKGEQFF